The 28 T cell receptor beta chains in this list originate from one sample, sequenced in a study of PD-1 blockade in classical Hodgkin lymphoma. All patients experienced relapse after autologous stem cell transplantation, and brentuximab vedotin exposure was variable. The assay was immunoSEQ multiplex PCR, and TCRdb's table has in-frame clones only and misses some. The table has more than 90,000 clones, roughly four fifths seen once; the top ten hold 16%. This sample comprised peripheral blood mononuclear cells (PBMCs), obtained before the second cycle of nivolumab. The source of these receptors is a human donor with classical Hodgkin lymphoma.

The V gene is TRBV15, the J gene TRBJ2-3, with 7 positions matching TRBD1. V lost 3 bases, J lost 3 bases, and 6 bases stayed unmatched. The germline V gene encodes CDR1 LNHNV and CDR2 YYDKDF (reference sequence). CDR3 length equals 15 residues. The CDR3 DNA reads TGTGCCACCAGCAGGGAGACAGGGAAGACAGATACGCAGTATTTT. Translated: CATSRETGKTDTQYF.

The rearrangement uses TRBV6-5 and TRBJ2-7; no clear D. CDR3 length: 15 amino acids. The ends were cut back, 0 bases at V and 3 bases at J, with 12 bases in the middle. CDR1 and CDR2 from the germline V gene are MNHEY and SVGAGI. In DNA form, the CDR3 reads TGTGCCAGCAGTTACTCTACCCAAAGGAGCTACGAGCAGTACTTC. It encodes CASSYSTQRSYEQYF.

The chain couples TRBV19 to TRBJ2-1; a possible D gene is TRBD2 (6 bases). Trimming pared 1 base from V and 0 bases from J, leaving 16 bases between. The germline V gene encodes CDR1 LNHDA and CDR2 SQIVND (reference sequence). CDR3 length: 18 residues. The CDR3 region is CASSIAATSQTSYNEQFF. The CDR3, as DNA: TGTGCCAGTAGTATAGCCGCTACTAGCCAAACCTCCTACAATGAGCAGTTCTTC.

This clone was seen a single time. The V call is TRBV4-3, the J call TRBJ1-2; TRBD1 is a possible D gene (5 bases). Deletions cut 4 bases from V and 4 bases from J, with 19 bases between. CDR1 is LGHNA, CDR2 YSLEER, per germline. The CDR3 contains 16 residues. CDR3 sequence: CASSRSSGGVGYGYTF. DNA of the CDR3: TGCGCCAGCAGCCGCTCCTCCGGGGGGGTCGGCTATGGCTACACCTTC.

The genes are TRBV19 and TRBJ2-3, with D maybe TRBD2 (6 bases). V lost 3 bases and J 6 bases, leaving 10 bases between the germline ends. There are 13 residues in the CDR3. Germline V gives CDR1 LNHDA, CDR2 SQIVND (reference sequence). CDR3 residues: CASSMAGRDTQYF. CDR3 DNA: TGTGCCAGTAGTATGGCGGGGAGGGATACGCAGTATTTT.

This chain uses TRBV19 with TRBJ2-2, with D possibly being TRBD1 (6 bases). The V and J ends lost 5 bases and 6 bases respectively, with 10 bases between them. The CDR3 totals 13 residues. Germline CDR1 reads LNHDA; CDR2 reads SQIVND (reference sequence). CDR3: CASSATGAGELFF. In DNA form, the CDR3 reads TGTGCCAGTAGTGCGACAGGAGCCGGGGAGCTGTTTTTT.

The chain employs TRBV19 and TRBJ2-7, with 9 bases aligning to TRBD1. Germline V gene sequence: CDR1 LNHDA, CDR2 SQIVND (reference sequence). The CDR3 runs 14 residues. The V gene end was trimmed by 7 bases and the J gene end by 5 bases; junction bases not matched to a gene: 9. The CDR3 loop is CASTPGQGSDEQYF. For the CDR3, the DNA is TGTGCCAGTACCCCGGGACAGGGATCGGACGAGCAGTACTTC.

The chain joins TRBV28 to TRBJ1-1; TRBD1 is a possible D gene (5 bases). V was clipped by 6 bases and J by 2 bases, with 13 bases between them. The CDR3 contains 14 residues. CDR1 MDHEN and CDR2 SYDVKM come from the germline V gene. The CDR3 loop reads CASRSGLTNTEAFF. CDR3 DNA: TGTGCCAGCAGATCAGGGTTGACAAACACTGAAGCTTTCTTT.

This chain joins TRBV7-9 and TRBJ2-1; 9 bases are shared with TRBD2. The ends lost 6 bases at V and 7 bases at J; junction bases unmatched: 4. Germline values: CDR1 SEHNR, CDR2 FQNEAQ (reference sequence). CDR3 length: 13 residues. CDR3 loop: CASRAGGRNEQFF. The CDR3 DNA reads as TGTGCCAGCAGGGCGGGAGGGCGTAATGAGCAGTTCTTC.

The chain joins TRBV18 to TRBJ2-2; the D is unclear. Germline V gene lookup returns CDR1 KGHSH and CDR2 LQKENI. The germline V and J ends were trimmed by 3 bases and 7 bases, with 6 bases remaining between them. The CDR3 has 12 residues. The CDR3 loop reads CASSPLIGELFF. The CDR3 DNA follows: TGTGCCAGCTCACCCCTAATCGGGGAGCTGTTTTTT.

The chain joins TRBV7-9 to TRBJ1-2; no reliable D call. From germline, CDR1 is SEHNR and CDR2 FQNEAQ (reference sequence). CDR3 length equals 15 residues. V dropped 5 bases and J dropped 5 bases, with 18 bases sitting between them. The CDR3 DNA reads TGTGCCAGCAGCCCGGCGAACATTAGGCTTTATGGCTACACCTTC. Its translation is CASSPANIRLYGYTF.

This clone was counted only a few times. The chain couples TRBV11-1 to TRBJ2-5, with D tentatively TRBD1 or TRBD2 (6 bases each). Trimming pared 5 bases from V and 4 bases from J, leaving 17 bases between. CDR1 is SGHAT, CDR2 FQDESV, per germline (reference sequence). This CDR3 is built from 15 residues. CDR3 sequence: CASSPGGHAIETQYF. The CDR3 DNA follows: TGTGCCAGCAGCCCCGGGGGCCACGCGATAGAGACCCAGTACTTC.

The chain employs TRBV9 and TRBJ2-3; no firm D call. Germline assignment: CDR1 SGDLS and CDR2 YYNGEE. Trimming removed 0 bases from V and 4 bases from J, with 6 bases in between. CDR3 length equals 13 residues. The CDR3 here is CASSVEVPDTQYF. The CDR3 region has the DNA TGTGCCAGCAGCGTAGAGGTCCCAGATACGCAGTATTTT.

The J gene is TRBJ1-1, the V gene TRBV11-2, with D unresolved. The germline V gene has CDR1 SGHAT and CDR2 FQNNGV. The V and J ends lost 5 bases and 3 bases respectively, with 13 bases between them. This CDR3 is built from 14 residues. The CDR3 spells CASSGPARHTEAFF. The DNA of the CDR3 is TGTGCCAGCAGCGGCCCGGCCCGCCACACTGAAGCTTTCTTT. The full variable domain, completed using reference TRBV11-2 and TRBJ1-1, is EAGVAQSPRYKIIEKRQSVAFWCNPISGHATLYWYQQILGQGPKLLIQFQNNGVVDDSQLPKDRFSAERLKGVDSTLKIQPAKLEDSAVYLCASSGPARHTEAFFGQGTRLTVV.

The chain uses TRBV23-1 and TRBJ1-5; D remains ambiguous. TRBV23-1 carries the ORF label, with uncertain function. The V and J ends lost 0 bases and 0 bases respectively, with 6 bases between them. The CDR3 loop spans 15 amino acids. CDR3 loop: CASSQSPVSNQPQHF. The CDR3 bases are TGCGCCAGCAGTCAATCCCCAGTTAGCAATCAGCCCCAGCATTTT.

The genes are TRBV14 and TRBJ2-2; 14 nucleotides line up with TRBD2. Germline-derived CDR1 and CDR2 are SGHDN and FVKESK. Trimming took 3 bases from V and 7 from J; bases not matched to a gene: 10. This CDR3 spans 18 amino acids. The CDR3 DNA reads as TGTGCCAGCAGCCAGCCCCAGACTAGCGGGAGGGCCCTCGGGGAGCTGTTTTTT. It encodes CASSQPQTSGRALGELFF.

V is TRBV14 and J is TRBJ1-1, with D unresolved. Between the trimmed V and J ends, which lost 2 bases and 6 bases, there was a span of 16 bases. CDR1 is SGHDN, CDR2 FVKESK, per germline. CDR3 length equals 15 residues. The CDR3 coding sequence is TGTGCCAGCAGCCAACTAACCGGCCCACTGTCTGAAGCTTTCTTT. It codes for CASSQLTGPLSEAFF.

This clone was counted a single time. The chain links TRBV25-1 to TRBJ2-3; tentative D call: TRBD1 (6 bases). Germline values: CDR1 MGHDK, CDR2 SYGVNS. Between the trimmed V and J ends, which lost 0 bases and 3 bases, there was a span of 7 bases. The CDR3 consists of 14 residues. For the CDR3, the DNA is TGTGCCAGCAGTGAATATCAGGGGACAGATACGCAGTATTTT. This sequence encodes CASSEYQGTDTQYF. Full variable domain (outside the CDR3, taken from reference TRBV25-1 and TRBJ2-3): EADIYQTPRYLVIGTGKKITLECSQTMGHDKMYWYQQDPGMELHLIHYSYGVNSTEKGDLSSESTVSRIRTEHFPLTLESARPSHTSQYLCASSEYQGTDTQYFGPGTRLTVL.

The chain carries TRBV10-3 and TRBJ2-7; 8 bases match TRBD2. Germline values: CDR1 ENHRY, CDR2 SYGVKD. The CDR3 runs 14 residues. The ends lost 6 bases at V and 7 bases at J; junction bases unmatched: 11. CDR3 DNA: TGTGCCATCAGCGCGGGGACTAGTTTTACGGAGCAGTACTTC. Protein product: CAISAGTSFTEQYF.

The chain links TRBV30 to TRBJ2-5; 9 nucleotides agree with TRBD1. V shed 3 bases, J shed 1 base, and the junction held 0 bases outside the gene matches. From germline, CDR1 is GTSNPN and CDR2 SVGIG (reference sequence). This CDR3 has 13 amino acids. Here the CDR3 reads CAWRTGGQETQYF. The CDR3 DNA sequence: TGTGCCTGGAGGACAGGGGGCCAAGAGACCCAGTACTTC.

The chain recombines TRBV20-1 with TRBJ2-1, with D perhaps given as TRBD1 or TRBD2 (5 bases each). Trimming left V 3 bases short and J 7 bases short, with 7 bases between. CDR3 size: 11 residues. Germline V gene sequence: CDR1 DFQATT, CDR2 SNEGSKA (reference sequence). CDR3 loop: CSARWGNEQFF. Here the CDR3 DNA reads TGCAGTGCTAGGTGGGGGAATGAGCAGTTCTTC.

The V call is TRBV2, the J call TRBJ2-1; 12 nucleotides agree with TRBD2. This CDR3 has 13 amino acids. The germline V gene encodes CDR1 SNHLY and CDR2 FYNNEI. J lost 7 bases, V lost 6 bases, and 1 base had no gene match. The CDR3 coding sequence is TGTGCCAGCAGGACTAGCGGGAGAAATGAGCAGTTCTTC. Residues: CASRTSGRNEQFF.

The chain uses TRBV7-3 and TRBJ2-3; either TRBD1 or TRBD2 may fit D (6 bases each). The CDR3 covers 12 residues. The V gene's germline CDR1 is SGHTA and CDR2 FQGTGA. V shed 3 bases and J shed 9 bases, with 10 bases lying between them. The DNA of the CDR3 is TGTGCCAGCAGCTTCACCGGGGGCACGCAGTATTTT. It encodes CASSFTGGTQYF.

CDR3 in DNA: TGTGCCAGCAGTTTACCCCCAGGGGCTAATGAGCAGTTCTTC. Translating it yields CASSLPPGANEQFF. The chain employs TRBV28 and TRBJ2-1; D may be TRBD1 (6 bases). The V end lost 2 bases, the J end lost 7 bases, and 12 bases lay between the germline ends. The length of the CDR3 is 14 residues. Germline loops: CDR1 MDHEN, CDR2 SYDVKM.

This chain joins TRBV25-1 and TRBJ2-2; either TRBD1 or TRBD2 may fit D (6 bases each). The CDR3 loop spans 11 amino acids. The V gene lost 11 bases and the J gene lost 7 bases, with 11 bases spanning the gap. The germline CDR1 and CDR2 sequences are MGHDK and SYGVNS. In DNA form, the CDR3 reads TGTGCCGCGGGACACTACGGGGAGCTGTTTTTT. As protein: CAAGHYGELFF.

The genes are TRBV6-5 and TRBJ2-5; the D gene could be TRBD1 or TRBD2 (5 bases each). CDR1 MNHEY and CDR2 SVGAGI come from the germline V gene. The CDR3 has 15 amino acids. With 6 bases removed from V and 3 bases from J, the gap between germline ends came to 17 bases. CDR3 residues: CASRALGRTKETQYF. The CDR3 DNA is TGTGCCAGCAGGGCTCTGGGACGGACCAAAGAGACCCAGTACTTC.

CDR3 bases: TGTGCCAGTGCCCTTGACTATGGCTACACCTTC. Translated: CASALDYGYTF. This chain uses TRBV19 with TRBJ1-2; D gene uncertain. There are 11 residues in the CDR3. Looked up from germline, CDR1 is LNHDA and CDR2 is SQIVND (reference sequence). V lost 8 bases and J 3 bases, leaving 7 bases between the germline ends.

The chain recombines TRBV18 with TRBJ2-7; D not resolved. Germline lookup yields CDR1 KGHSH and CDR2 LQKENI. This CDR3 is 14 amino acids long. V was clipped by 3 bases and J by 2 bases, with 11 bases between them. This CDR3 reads CASSPPRDTYEQYF. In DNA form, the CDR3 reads TGTGCCAGCTCACCCCCCCGTGACACCTACGAGCAGTACTTC.